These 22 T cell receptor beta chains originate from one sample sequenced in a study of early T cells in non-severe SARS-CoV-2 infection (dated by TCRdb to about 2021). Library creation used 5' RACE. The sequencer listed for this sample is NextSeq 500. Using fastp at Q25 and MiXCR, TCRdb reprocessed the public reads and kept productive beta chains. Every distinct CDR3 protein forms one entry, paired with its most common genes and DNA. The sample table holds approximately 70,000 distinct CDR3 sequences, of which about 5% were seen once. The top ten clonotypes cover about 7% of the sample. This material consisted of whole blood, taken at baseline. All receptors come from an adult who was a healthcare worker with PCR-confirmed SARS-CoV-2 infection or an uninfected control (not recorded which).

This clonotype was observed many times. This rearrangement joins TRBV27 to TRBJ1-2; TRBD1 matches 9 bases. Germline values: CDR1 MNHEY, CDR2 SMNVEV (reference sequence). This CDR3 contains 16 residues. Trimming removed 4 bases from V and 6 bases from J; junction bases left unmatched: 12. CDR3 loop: CASSSIAGTGMDGYTF. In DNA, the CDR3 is TGTGCCAGCAGTTCAATCGCCGGGACAGGGATGGATGGCTACACCTTC.

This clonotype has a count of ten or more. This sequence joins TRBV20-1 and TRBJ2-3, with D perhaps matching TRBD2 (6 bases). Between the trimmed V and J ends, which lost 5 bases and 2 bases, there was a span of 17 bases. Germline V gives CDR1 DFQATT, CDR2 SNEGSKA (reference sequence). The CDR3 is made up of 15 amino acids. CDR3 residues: CSAPKGGPYTDTQYF. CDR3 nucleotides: TGCAGTGCTCCCAAGGGAGGTCCTTACACAGATACGCAGTATTTT.

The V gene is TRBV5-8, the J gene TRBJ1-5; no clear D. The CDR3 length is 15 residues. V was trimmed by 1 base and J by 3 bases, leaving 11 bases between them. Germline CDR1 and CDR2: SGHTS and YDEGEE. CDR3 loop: CASSLSGQLNQPQHF. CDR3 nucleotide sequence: TGTGCCAGCAGCTTGAGCGGGCAGCTCAATCAGCCCCAGCATTTT.

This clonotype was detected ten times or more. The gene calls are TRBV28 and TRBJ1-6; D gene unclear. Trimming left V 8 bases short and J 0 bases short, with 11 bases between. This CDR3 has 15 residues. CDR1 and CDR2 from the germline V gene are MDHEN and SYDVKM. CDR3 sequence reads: CASQTDSSYNSPLHF. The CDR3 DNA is TGTGCCAGCCAAACAGATAGCTCCTATAATTCACCCCTCCACTTT.

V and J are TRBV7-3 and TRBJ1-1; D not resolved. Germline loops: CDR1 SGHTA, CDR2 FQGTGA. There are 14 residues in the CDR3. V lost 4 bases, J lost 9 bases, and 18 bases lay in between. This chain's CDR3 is CASSSDPDPLKAFF. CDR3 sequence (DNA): TGTGCCAGCAGCTCCGACCCGGATCCCCTGAAAGCTTTCTTT.

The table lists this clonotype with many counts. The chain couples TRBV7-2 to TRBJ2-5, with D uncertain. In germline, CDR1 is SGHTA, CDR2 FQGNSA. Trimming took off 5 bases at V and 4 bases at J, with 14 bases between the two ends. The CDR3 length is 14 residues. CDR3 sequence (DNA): TGTGCCAGCAGCCCCGGGCCAGGCAGAGAGACCCAGTACTTC. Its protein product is CASSPGPGRETQYF. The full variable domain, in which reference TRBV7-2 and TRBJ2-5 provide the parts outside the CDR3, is GAGVSQSPSNKVTEKGKDVELRCDPISGHTALYWYRQSLGQGLEFLIYFQGNSAPDKSGLPSDRFSAERTGGSVSTLTIQRTQQEDSAVYLCASSPGPGRETQYFGPGTRLLVL.

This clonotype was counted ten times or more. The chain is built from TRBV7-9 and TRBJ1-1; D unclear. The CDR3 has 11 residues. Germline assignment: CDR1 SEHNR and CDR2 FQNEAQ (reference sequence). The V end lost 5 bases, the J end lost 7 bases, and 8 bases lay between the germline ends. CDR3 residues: CASSRGLEAFF. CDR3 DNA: TGTGCCAGCAGCCGAGGACTTGAAGCTTTCTTT. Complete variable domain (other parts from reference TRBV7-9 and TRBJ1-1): DTGVSQNPRHKITKRGQNVTFRCDPISEHNRLYWYRQTLGQGPEFLTYFQNEAQLEKSRLLSDRFSAERPKGSFSTLEIQRTEQGDSAMYLCASSRGLEAFFGQGTRLTVV.

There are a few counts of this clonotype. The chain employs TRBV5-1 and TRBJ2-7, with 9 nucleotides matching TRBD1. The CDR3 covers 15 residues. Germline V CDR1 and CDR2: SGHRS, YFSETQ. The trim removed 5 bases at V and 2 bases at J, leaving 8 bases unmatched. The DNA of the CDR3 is TGCGCCAGCAGTAAACCGGGACAGGGTGCCTACGAGCAGTACTTC. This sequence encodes CASSKPGQGAYEQYF.

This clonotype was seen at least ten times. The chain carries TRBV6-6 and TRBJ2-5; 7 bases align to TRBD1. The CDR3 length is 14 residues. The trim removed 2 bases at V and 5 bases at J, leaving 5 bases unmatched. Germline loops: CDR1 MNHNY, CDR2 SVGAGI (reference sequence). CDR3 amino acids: CASSYRGQRETQYF. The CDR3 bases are TGTGCCAGCAGTTACAGGGGGCAGCGCGAGACCCAGTACTTC.

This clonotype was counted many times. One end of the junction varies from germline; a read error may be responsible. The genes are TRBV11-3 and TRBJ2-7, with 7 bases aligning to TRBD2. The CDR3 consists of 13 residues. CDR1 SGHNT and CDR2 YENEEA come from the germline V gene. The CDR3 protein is CASSFPGGIRLSF. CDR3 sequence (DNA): TGTGCCAGCAGCTTTCCCGGGGGGATCAGACTTTCCTTC.

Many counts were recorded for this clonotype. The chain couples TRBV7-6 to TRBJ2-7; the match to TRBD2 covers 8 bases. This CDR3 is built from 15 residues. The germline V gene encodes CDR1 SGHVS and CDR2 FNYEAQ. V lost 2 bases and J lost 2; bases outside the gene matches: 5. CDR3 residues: CASSLTTSGTYEQYF. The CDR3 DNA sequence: TGTGCCAGCAGCTTAACTACTAGCGGTACCTACGAGCAGTACTTC.

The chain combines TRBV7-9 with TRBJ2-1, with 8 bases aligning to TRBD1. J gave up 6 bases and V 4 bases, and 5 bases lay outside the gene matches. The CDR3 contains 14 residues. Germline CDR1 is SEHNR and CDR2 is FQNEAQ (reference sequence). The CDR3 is CASSSPTGANEQFF. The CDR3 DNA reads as TGTGCCAGCAGCTCTCCGACAGGGGCCAATGAGCAGTTCTTC.

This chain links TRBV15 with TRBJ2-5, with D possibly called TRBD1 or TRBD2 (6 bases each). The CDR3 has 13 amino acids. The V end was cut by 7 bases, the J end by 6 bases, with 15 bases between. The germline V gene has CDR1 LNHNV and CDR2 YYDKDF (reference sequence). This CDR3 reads CATTRGQEKTQYF. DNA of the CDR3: TGTGCCACCACTCGGGGGCAGGAGAAGACCCAGTACTTC.

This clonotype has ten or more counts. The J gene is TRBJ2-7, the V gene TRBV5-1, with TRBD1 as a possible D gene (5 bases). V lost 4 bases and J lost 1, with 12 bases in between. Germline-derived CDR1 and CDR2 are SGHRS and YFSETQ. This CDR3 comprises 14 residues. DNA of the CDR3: TGCGCCAGCAGCCCCGACAGCAAATCCTACGAGCAGTACTTC. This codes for CASSPDSKSYEQYF.

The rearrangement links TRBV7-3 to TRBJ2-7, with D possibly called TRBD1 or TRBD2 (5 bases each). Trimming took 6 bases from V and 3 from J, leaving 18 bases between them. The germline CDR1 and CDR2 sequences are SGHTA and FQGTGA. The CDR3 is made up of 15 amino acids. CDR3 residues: CASSYHGDGDYEQYF. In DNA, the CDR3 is TGTGCCAGCAGTTACCATGGGGACGGAGACTACGAGCAGTACTTC.

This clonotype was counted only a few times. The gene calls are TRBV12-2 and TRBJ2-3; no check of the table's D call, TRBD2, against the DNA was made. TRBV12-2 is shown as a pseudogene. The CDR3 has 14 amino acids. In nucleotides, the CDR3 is TGTGCAAGTCGCCCGGCGGGGATTTCAGATACGCAGTATTTT. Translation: CASRPAGISDTQYF.

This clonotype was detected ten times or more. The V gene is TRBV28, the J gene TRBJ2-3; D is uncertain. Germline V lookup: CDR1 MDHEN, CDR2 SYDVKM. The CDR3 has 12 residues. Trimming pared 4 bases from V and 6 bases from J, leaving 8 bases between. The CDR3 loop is CASSSLGDTQYF. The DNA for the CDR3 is TGTGCCAGCAGTTCCCTTGGGGATACGCAGTATTTT.

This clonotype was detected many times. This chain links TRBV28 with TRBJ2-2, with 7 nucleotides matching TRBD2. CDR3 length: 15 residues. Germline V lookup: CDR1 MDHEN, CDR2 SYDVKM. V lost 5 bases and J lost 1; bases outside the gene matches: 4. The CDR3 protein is CASSPLAVNTGELFF. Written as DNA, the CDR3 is TGTGCCAGCAGTCCCCTAGCGGTGAACACCGGGGAGCTGTTTTTT.

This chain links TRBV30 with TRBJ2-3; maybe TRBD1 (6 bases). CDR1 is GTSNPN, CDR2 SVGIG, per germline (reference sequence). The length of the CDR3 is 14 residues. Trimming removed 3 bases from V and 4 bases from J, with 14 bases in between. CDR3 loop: CAWRVSGGSDTQYF. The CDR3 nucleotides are TGTGCCTGGAGGGTTTCTGGGGGCTCAGATACGCAGTATTTT.

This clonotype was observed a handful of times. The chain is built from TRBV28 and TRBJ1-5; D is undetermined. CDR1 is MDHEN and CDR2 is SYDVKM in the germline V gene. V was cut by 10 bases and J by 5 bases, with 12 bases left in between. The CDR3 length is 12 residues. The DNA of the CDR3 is TGTGCCACTCAGGCCCTCGATCAGCCCCAGCATTTT. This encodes CATQALDQPQHF. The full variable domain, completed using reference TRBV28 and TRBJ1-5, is DVKVTQSSRYLVKRTGEKVFLECVQDMDHENMFWYRQDPGLGLRLIYFSYDVKMKEKGDIPEGYSVSREKKERFSLILESASTNQTSMYLCATQALDQPQHFGDGTRLSIL.

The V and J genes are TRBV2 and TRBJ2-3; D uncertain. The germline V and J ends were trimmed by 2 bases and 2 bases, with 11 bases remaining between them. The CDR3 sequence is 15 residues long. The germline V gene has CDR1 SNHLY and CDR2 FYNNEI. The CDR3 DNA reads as TGTGCCAGCAGTGAACAGCGTAAATACACAGATACGCAGTATTTT. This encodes CASSEQRKYTDTQYF.

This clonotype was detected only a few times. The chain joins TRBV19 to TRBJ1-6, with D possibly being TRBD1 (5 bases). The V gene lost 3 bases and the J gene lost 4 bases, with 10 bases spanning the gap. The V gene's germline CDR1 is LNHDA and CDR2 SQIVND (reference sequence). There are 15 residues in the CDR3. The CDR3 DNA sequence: TGTGCCAGTAGTATGGGGACCGAATATAATTCACCCCTCCACTTT. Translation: CASSMGTEYNSPLHF.